Listed here is a single T cell receptor beta chain. Its specificity is not known. This sample stems from a study of siplizumab effects on memory and regulatory T cells. The CDR3 totals 15 residues. The germline CDR1 and CDR2 sequences are SGDLS and YYNGEE. Losses at the gene ends were 4 bases for V and 7 bases for J; bases not matched to a gene: 5. The study's findings and limits: Naive T cells appeared more varied than memory cells and looked like key alloresponse contributors. Mapping to unstimulated subsets was achieved for only a minor fraction of alloreactive clones.

Generated by immunoSEQ multiplex PCR, the TCRdb table keeps only in-frame clones and is missing some. The table shows roughly 100,000 clones, with approximately 90% occurring only once. The sequence came from a human donor in good health. J is TRBJ1-4 and V is TRBV9; 12 positions match TRBD1. The sample taken for sequencing was CD4+ T cells sorted from blood. In DNA, the CDR3 is TGTGCCAGCAGCACAGGGACAGGGGGCGTTGAAAAACTGTTTTTT. Encoded protein: CASSTGTGGVEKLFF. Looking up the rest from reference TRBV9 and TRBJ1-4 gives the full variable domain: DSGVTQTPKHLITATGQRVTLRCSPRSGDLSVYWYQQSLDQGLQFLIQYYNGEERAKGNILERFSAQQFPDLHSELNLSSLELGDSALYFCASSTGTGGVEKLFFGSGTQLSVL.